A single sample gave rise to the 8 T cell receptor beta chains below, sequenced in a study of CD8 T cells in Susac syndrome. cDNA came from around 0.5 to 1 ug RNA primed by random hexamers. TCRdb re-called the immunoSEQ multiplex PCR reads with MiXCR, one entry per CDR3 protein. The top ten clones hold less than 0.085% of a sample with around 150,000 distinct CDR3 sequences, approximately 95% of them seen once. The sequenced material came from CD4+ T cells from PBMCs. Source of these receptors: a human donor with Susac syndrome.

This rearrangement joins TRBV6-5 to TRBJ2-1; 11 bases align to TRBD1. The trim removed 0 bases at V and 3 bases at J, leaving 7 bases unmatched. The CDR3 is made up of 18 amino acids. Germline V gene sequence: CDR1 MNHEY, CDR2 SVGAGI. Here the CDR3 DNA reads TGTGCCAGCAGTTACTCGGGGTGGGGACAGGGGGGCTACAATGAGCAGTTCTTC. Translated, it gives CASSYSGWGQGGYNEQFF.

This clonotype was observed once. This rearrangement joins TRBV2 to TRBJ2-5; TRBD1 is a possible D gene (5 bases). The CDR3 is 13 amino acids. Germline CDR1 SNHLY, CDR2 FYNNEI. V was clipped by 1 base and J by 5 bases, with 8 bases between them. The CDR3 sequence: CASSEDRMETQYF. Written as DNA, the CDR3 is TGTGCCAGCAGTGAAGACAGGATGGAGACCCAGTACTTC. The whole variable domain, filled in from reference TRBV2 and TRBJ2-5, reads EPEVTQTPSHQVTQMGQEVILRCVPISNHLYFYWYRQILGQKVEFLVSFYNNEISEKSEIFDDQFSVERPDGSNFTLKIRSTKLEDSAMYFCASSEDRMETQYFGPGTRLLVL.

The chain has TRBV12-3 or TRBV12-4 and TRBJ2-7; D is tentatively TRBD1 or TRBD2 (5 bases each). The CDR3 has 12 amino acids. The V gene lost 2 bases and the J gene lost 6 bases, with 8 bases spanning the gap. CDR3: CASSLPGSEQYF. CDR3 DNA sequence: TGTGCCAGCAGTTTACCAGGGAGCGAGCAGTACTTC.

CDR3 sequence reads: CASSGGPTATQYF. Here the CDR3 DNA reads TGTGCCAGCAGCGGGGGCCCAACGGCGACCCAGTACTTC. V gene TRBV28 combines with J gene TRBJ2-5, with D perhaps TRBD1 or TRBD2 (6 bases each). Germline V gene data show CDR1 as MDHEN and CDR2 as SYDVKM. With 6 bases removed from V and 7 bases from J, the gap between germline ends came to 15 bases. The length of the CDR3 is 13 residues.

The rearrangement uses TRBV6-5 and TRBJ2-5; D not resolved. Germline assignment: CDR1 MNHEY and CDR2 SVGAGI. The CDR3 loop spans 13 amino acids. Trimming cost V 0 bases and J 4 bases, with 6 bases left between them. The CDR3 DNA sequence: TGTGCCAGCAGTTACTCGAAGTTAGAGACCCAGTACTTC. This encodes CASSYSKLETQYF.

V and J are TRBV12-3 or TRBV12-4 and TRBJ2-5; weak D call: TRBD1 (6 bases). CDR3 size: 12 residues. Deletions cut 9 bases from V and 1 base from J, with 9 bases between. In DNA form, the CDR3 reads TGTGCCAGTCAGGGGATCCAAGAGACCCAGTACTTC. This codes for CASQGIQETQYF.

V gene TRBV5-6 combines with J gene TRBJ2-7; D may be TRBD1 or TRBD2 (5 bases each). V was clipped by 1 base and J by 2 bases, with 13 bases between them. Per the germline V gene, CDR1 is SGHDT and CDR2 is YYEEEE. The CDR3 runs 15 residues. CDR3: CASSLPGRGPYEQYF. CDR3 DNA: TGTGCCAGCAGCTTGCCGGGACGGGGCCCCTACGAGCAGTACTTC.

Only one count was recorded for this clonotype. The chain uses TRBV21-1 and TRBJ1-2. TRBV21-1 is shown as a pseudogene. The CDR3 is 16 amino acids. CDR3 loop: CASSKAGRTTNYGYTF. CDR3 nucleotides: TGTGCCAGCAGCAAAGCCGGGAGGACTACTAACTATGGCTACACCTTC.